This T cell receptor (beta chain) was retrieved from a study of OX40 agonist ivuxolimab in advanced cancers. Here immunoSEQ multiplex PCR was the method, and the copy in TCRdb shows in-frame clones only, minus some. The sample has roughly 70,000 clones, around 90% seen once; the top ten hold 11%. Trimming left V 0 bases short and J 8 bases short, with 8 bases between. The CDR3 extends over 13 amino acids. Germline CDR1 PRHDT, CDR2 FYEKMQ (reference sequence). The chain joins TRBV13 to TRBJ2-4; D call uncertain. This clonotype was sampled from an adult with an advanced solid tumor such as melanoma, head and neck, liver or kidney cancer. The sequenced sample was CD4+ or CD8+ T cells sorted from blood, obtained in a trial of the OX40 agonist ivuxolimab. The CDR3 is CASSLGLSYIQYF. The DNA for the CDR3 is TGTGCCAGCAGCTTAGGACTATCTTACATTCAGTACTTC.